Following are 18 T cell receptor beta chains from one sample sequenced in a study of T cell repertoires in cytomegalovirus infection. TCRdb ran MiXCR on the reads and lists one entry per CDR3 protein. Here the sample spans about 180,000 distinct CDR3 sequences, approximately 17% being singletons. The material sequenced was CD8+ T cells from PBMCs. The origin of the receptors is a human donor in good health (CMV status not recorded). Some clones in this sample may be carry-over from other donors' samples.

The sample holds a few counts of this clonotype. The chain carries TRBV7-3 and TRBJ2-1; D possibly matches TRBD1 or TRBD2 (5 bases each). From germline, CDR1 is SGHTA and CDR2 FQGTGA. The V gene lost 0 bases and the J gene lost 11 bases, with 11 bases spanning the gap. The CDR3 extends over 13 amino acids. The CDR3 bases are TGTGCCAGCAGCTTAACGATCCCGGGACAGCAGTTCTTC. Its protein product is CASSLTIPGQQFF.

The V and J genes are TRBV10-3 and TRBJ1-2, with TRBD1 matching over 12 bases. Germline V gives CDR1 ENHRY, CDR2 SYGVKD. J was trimmed by 4 bases and V by 6 bases; bases with no gene match: 6. CDR3 size: 15 residues. CDR3 sequence: CAIRGTGGASYGYTF. In DNA, the CDR3 is TGTGCCATCAGAGGGACAGGGGGCGCGAGCTATGGCTACACCTTC.

This rearrangement joins TRBV7-2 to TRBJ2-5; 7 nucleotides align to TRBD1. There are 15 residues in the CDR3. Per the germline V gene, CDR1 is SGHTA and CDR2 is FQGNSA. The V and J ends lost 6 bases and 5 bases, in that order; junction bases with no gene match: 12. In DNA, the CDR3 is TGTGCCAGCAGATCTACTCAGGACAGGTTTGAGACCCAGTACTTC. Encoded protein: CASRSTQDRFETQYF. Based on the CDR3 plus reference TRBV7-2 and TRBJ2-5, the full variable domain is GAGVSQSPSNKVTEKGKDVELRCDPISGHTALYWYRQSLGQGLEFLIYFQGNSAPDKSGLPSDRFSAERTGGSVSTLTIQRTQQEDSAVYLCASRSTQDRFETQYFGPGTRLLVL.

A few counts support this clonotype. The junction departs from the called germline gene at one end, perhaps through a read error. The J gene is TRBJ1-5, the V gene TRBV7-8, with a weak D call TRBD1 (5 bases). CDR3 length: 14 residues. CDR1 SGHVS and CDR2 FQNEAQ come from the germline V gene. CDR3 nucleotides: TGTGCCAGCAGCTCGGACACCCGCGATCAGCTCCAGCATTTT. Residues: CASSSDTRDQLQHF. The full variable domain, completed using reference TRBV7-8 and TRBJ1-5, is GAGVSQSPRYKVAKRGQDVALRCDPISGHVSLFWYQQALGQGPEFLTYFQNEAQLDKSGLPSDRFFAERPEGSVSTLKIQRTQQEDSAVYLCASSSDTRDQLQHFGDGTRLSIL.

This clonotype came up a few times. The rearrangement links TRBV28 to TRBJ1-1; 7 positions agree with TRBD1. The V gene's germline CDR1 is MDHEN and CDR2 SYDVKM. The J segment lost 3 bases and the V segment lost 6 bases, leaving 4 bases of the junction unmatched. This CDR3 comprises 13 residues. The CDR3 spells CASRLRGYTEAFF. The CDR3 DNA sequence: TGTGCCAGCAGGCTCAGGGGGTACACTGAAGCTTTCTTT. Based on the CDR3 plus reference TRBV28 and TRBJ1-1, the full variable domain is DVKVTQSSRYLVKRTGEKVFLECVQDMDHENMFWYRQDPGLGLRLIYFSYDVKMKEKGDIPEGYSVSREKKERFSLILESASTNQTSMYLCASRLRGYTEAFFGQGTRLTVV.

J is TRBJ1-3 and V is TRBV7-9; the D gene is possibly TRBD1 (6 bases). The CDR3 is made up of 16 amino acids. Between the trimmed V and J ends, which lost 4 bases and 0 bases, there was a span of 13 bases. Germline V gives CDR1 SEHNR, CDR2 FQNEAQ (reference sequence). CDR3 amino acids: CASSSTTGLSGNTIYF. CDR3 nucleotides: TGTGCCAGCAGCTCGACGACAGGACTCTCTGGAAACACCATATATTTT. Complete variable domain (other parts from reference TRBV7-9 and TRBJ1-3): DTGVSQNPRHKITKRGQNVTFRCDPISEHNRLYWYRQTLGQGPEFLTYFQNEAQLEKSRLLSDRFSAERPKGSFSTLEIQRTEQGDSAMYLCASSSTTGLSGNTIYFGEGSWLTVV.

This clonotype has just a few counts. This chain joins TRBV7-9 and TRBJ2-1; D perhaps matches TRBD1 (6 bases). This CDR3 has 15 amino acids. Trimming removed 10 bases from V and 8 bases from J, with 24 bases in between. In germline, CDR1 is SEHNR, CDR2 FQNEAQ (reference sequence). Here the CDR3 reads CATYDDETGRDEQFF. CDR3 nucleotide sequence: TGTGCCACCTACGATGACGAGACAGGTCGGGATGAGCAGTTCTTC.

V usage is TRBV28 and J usage is TRBJ1-5; D gene uncertain. Germline CDR1 and CDR2: MDHEN and SYDVKM. Trimming pared 6 bases from V and 7 bases from J, leaving 10 bases between. This CDR3 spans 12 amino acids. In DNA form, the CDR3 reads TGTGCCAGCAGCCACCTCCGACAGCCCCAGCATTTT. This encodes CASSHLRQPQHF.

This clonotype was recorded a few times. The rearrangement joins TRBV4-1 to TRBJ1-6; the D is unclear. Trimming pared 0 bases from V and 7 bases from J, leaving 7 bases between. The CDR3 length is 14 residues. Germline CDR1 MGHRA, CDR2 YSYEKL. The CDR3 DNA sequence: TGCGCCAGCAGCCAAGACGGTCGAAATTCACCCCTCCACTTT. Encoded protein: CASSQDGRNSPLHF.

This clonotype appeared a few times. The V gene is TRBV20-1, the J gene TRBJ2-3; 8 nucleotides agree with TRBD2. The germline V gene encodes CDR1 DFQATT and CDR2 SNEGSKA (reference sequence). Trimming took 0 bases from V and 3 from J; bases not matched to a gene: 8. This CDR3 comprises 16 residues. The CDR3 sequence: CSARDLGGGLTDTQYF. The CDR3 nucleotides read TGCAGTGCTAGAGATCTCGGGGGGGGCCTTACAGATACGCAGTATTTT.

The chain joins TRBV6-1 to TRBJ1-6, with 8 bases lining up with TRBD1. The CDR3 length is 13 residues. Germline values: CDR1 MNHNS, CDR2 SASEGT. V gave up 6 bases and J gave up 8 bases; unmatched junction bases: 3. The CDR3 DNA reads TGTGCCAGCAGGGACAGGGATGATTCACCCCTCCACTTT. Translation: CASRDRDDSPLHF.

This clonotype was seen a handful of times. The chain combines TRBV11-3 with TRBJ2-1, with D perhaps assigned TRBD1 or TRBD2 (6 bases each). Trimming stripped 5 bases from V and 6 bases from J, with 14 bases between. The CDR3 is made up of 14 amino acids. Germline V gene lookup returns CDR1 SGHNT and CDR2 YENEEA. CDR3: CASSRPEGVNEQFF. The CDR3, as DNA: TGTGCCAGCAGCCGCCCGGAGGGGGTCAATGAGCAGTTCTTC.

This clonotype came up a few times. The chain carries TRBV5-6 and TRBJ2-7; D not certain. This CDR3 region has 14 residues. Germline lookup yields CDR1 SGHDT and CDR2 YYEEEE. V was cut by 4 bases and J by 2 bases, with 13 bases left in between. The CDR3 reads CASSNGQATYEQYF. CDR3 sequence (DNA): TGTGCCAGCAGCAACGGTCAGGCCACCTACGAGCAGTACTTC.

A word on this clonotype: A much larger clone lies a single base off, so this may be a read error. The rearrangement joins TRBV6-2 or TRBV6-3 to TRBJ2-5; D not certain. Germline CDR1 reads MNHEY; CDR2 reads SVGEGT. This CDR3 contains 13 residues. Here the CDR3 DNA reads TGTGCCCGCAGTTCAGGAGAACAAGAGACCCAGTACTTC. This gives the protein CARSSGEQETQYF.

This clonotype was detected only a few times. The J gene is TRBJ1-5, the V gene TRBV6-1; TRBD1 agrees at 7 bases. Germline V gives CDR1 MNHNS, CDR2 SASEGT. Losses at the gene ends were 11 bases for V and 1 base for J; bases not matched to a gene: 8. The CDR3 contains 14 residues. CDR3 nucleotide sequence: TGTGCCGTGGAGAAGGGGGCGAGCAATCAGCCCCAGCATTTT. Its protein product is CAVEKGASNQPQHF.

This clonotype appeared a few times. The rearrangement uses TRBV12-3 or TRBV12-4 and TRBJ2-7; 7 bases match TRBD2. V shed 7 bases, J shed 0 bases, and the junction held 18 bases outside the gene matches. CDR3 length equals 18 residues. The CDR3 nucleotides are TGTGCCAGCACCGGTCCCACGCCGGAGGGACTATTCTCCTACGAGCAGTACTTC. Its translation is CASTGPTPEGLFSYEQYF.

This clonotype was counted many times. This chain links TRBV7-6 with TRBJ1-1, with D tentatively TRBD1 (5 bases). The germline V and J ends were trimmed by 6 bases and 5 bases, with 13 bases remaining between them. The V gene's germline CDR1 is SGHVS and CDR2 FNYEAQ. The CDR3 is made up of 13 amino acids. The DNA of the CDR3 is TGTGCCAGCAGTCCGGGCCACAGGACTGAAGCTTTCTTT. Protein: CASSPGHRTEAFF.

This chain connects TRBV12-3 or TRBV12-4 to TRBJ2-1; D ambiguous. The V and J ends lost 10 bases and 5 bases respectively, with 15 bases between them. The CDR3 is made up of 13 amino acids. In DNA, the CDR3 is TGTGCCACCTCTTTAATTGGAGACAATGAGCAGTTCTTC. Translation gives CATSLIGDNEQFF.